These T cell receptor beta chains were read from a single sample in a study of T-cell reconstitution after alpha-beta-depleted transplantation in children. In TCRdb, the PCR reads were re-called with MiXCR into one record per CDR3 protein. The sample records about 230,000 distinct CDR3 sequences, approximately 10% being singletons. The sequencing used PBMCs from the stem cell graft donor, collected from the stem cell graft. These TCRs come from a human donor who donated a stem cell graft to a child with acute lymphoblastic leukemia. Both conserved end residues are part of each CDR3. D genes are given only for firm matches. Clone size, where shown, is once, few, many, or a class for clones that have expanded.

v_gene	j_gene	d_gene	abundance	CDR3aa	CDR3nt
TRBV7-2	TRBJ2-1	TRBD2	many	CASSLQRGGGNEQFF	TGTGCCAGCAGCTTACAGCGGGGGGGAGGGAATGAGCAGTTCTTC
TRBV10-1	TRBJ2-3	.	few	CASSESVGPGDTQYF	TGCGCCAGCAGTGAGTCGGTGGGGCCGGGAGATACGCAGTATTTT
TRBV20-1	TRBJ1-4	.	.	CSAYIVEKLFF	TGCAGTGCTTATATTGTGGAAAAACTGTTTTTT
TRBV12-3/TRBV12-4	TRBJ1-6	.	few	CASLPNQGTNSPLHF	TGTGCCAGCTTGCCTAACCAGGGGACTAATTCACCCCTCCACTTT
TRBV6-1	TRBJ2-3	.	.	CASSSGFRDTQYF	TGTGCCAGCAGTAGCGGGTTTCGAGATACGCAGTATTTT
TRBV12-3/TRBV12-4	TRBJ2-1	.	many	CASSSGLNEQFF	TGTGCCAGCAGTTCCGGACTCAATGAGCAGTTCTTC
TRBV27	TRBJ2-7	.	few	CASSFRRPSSYEQYF	TGTGCCAGCAGTTTTCGCAGGCCGAGCTCCTACGAGCAGTACTTC
TRBV18	TRBJ2-7	.	many	CASSPAGQNTASLGYEQYF	TGTGCCAGCTCACCGGCCGGACAAAACACGGCTAGCCTGGGCTACGAGCAGTACTTC
TRBV20-1	TRBJ1-2	.	few	CSAPKAGTSYGYTF	TGCAGTGCTCCTAAAGCCGGGACCTCCTATGGCTACACCTTC
TRBV20-1	TRBJ2-7	.	many	CSASRVLTYEQYF	TGCAGTGCGAGCCGGGTTCTAACCTACGAGCAGTACTTC
TRBV4-1	TRBJ2-5	.	many	CASSPWDARETQYF	TGCGCCAGCAGCCCCTGGGACGCACGAGAGACCCAGTACTTC
TRBV20-1	TRBJ1-1	TRBD1	many	CSASLGGRNTEAFF	TGCAGTGCTAGCCTAGGGGGCAGGAACACTGAAGCTTTCTTT
TRBV18	TRBJ1-5	.	.	CASSPPMSAGNQPQHF	TGTGCCAGCTCACCACCGATGTCAGCGGGAAATCAGCCCCAGCATTTT
TRBV19	TRBJ2-3	.	many	CASSIGQAADTQYF	TGTGCCAGTAGTATAGGACAGGCAGCAGATACGCAGTATTTT